This TCR beta chain was sequenced during a study of breast tumors, draining lymph nodes, adjacent tissues. MiXCR was run by TCRdb on the multiplex PCR reads, yielding one entry per CDR3 protein. This table holds about 130,000 distinct CDR3 sequences, 21% found once. The lymph nodes were axillary draining lymph nodes from breast cancer patients. Germline CDR1 reads MRHNA; CDR2 reads SNTAGT. V was shortened by 5 bases and J by 0 bases, with 9 bases between the two germline ends. The CDR3 runs 14 residues. This clonotype was seen many times. Its antigen is undetermined. Study results and caveats: Tumor TCR diversity was below lymph nodes but above nontumor tissue. Luminal-like breast cancer showed significantly greater tumor-nontumor repertoire similarity than basal-like breast cancer did.

The chain couples TRBV6-4 to TRBJ2-3; a weak D match, TRBD2 (5 bases). Sequencing input: axillary lymph node tissue. The source of this sequence is a female donor with breast cancer. Some clones in this sample may be carry-over from other donors' samples. CDR3 bases: TGTGCCAGCAGTCCTCGGAGGAGCACAGATACGCAGTATTTT. Translating it yields CASSPRRSTDTQYF.